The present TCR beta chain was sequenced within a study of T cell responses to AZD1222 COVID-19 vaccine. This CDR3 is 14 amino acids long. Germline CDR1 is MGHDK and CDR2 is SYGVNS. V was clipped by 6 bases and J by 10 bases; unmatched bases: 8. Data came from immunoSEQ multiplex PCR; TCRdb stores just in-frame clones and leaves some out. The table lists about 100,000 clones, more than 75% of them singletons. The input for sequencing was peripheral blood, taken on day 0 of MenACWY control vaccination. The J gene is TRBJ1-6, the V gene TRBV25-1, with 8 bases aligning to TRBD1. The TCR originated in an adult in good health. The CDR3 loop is CASSLDRVGSPLHF. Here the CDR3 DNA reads TGTGCCAGCAGCCTGGACAGGGTAGGCTCACCCCTCCACTTT.